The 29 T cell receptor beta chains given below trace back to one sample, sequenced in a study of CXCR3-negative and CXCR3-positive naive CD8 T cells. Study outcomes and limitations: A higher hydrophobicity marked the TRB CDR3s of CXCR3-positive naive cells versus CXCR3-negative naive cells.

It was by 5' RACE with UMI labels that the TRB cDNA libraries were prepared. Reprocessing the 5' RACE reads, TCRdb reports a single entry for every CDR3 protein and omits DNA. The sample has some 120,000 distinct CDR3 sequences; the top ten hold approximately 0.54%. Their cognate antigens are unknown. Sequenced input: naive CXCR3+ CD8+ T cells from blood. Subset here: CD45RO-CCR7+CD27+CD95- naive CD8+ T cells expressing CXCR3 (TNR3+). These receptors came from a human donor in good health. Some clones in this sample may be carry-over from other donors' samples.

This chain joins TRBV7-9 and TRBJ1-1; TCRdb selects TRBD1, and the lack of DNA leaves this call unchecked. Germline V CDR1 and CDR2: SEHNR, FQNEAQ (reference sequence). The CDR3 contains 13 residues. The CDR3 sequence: CASSFGANTEAFF.

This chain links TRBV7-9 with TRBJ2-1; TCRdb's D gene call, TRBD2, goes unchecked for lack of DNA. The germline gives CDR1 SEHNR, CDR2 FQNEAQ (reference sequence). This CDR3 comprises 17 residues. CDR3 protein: CASSLSGGLAYDNEQFF.

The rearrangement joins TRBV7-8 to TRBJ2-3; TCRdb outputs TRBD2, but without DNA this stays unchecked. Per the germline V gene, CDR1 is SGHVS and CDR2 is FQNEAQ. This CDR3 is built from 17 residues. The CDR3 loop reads CASSWVAGETSTDTQYF.

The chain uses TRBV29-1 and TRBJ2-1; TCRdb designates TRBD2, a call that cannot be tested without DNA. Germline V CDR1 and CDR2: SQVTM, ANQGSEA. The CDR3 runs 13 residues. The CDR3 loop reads CSVPSGGAGEQFF.

This CDR3 reads CASSPRTGYRRGYTF. The V gene is TRBV7-8, the J gene TRBJ1-2; TCRdb's D call, TRBD1, is unchecked because there is no DNA. The CDR3 has 15 amino acids. From germline, CDR1 is SGHVS and CDR2 FQNEAQ.

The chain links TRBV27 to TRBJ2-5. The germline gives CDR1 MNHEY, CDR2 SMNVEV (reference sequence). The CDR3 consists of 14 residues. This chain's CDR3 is CASSLSADFETQYF.

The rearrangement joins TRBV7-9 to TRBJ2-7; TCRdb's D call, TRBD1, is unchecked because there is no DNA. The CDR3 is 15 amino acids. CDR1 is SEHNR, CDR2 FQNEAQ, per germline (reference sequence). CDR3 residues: CASSFRQGLSYEQYF.

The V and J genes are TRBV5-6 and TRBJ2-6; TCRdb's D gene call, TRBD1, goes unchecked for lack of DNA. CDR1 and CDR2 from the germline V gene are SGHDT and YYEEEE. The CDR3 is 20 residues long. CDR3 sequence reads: CASSLGAGPHGQSGANVLTF.

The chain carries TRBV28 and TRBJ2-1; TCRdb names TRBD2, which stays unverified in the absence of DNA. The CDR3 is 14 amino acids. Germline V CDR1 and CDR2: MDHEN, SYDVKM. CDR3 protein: CASSLRERPNEQFF.

CDR3 residues: CASSLVDDNSPLHF. This chain connects TRBV7-9 to TRBJ1-6. CDR1 and CDR2 (germline): SEHNR, FQNEAQ (reference sequence). There are 14 residues in the CDR3.

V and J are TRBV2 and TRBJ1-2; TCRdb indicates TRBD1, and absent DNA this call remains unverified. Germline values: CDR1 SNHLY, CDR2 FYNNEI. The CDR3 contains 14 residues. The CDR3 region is CASSSPGTVYGYTF.

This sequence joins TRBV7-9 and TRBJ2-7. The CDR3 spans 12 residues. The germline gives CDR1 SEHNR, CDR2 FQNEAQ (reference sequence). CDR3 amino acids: CASRSDAYEQYF. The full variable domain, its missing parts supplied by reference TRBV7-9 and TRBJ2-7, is DTGVSQNPRHKITKRGQNVTFRCDPISEHNRLYWYRQTLGQGPEFLTYFQNEAQLEKSRLLSDRFSAERPKGSFSTLEIQRTEQGDSAMYLCASRSDAYEQYFGPGTRLTVT.

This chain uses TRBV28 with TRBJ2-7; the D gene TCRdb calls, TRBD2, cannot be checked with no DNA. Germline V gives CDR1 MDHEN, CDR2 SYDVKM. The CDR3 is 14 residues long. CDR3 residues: CASKEGQSSYEQYF.

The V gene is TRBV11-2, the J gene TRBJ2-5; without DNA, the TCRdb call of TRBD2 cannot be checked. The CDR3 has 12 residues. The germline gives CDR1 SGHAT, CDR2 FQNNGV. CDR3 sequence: CATSGDQETQYF.

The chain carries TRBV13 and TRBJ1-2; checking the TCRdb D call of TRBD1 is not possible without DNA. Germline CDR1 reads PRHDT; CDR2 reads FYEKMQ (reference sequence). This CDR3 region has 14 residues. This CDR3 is CASSLETGAYGYTF.

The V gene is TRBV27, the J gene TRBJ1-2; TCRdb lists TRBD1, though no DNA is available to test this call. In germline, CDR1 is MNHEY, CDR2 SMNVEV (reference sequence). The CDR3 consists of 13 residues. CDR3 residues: CASIWTGENGYTF.

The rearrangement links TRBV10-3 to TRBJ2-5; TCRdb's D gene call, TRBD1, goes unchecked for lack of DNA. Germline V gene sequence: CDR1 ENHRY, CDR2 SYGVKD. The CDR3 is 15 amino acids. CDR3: CAISDPDRGGETQYF.

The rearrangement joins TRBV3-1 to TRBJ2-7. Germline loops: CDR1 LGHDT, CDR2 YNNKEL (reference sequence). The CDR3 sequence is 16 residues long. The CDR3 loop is CASSQALRGLNYEQYF.

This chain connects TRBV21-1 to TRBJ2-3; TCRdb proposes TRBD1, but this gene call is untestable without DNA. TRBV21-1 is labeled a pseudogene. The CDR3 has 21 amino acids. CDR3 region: CASSKGWVPFPSPRAADTQYF.

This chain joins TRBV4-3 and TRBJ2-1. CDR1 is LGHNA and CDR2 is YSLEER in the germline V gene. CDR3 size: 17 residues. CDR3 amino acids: CASSPSIEGTLYNEQFF.

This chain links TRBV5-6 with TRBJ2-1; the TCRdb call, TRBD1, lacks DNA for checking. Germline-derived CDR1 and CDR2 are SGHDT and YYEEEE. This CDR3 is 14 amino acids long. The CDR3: CASSPGTAYNEQFF.

CDR3 residues: CAMRETGGPGEQYF. The chain is built from TRBV10-3 and TRBJ2-7; TCRdb picks TRBD2, but there is no DNA to check that call. CDR3 length equals 14 residues. Germline CDR1 reads ENHRY; CDR2 reads SYGVKD.

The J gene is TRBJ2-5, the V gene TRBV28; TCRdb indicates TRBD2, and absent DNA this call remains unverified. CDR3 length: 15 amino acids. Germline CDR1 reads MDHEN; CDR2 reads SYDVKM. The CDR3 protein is CASSLYRAVQETQYF.

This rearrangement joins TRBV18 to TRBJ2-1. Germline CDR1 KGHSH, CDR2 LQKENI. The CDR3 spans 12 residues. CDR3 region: CASSPWGDEQFF.

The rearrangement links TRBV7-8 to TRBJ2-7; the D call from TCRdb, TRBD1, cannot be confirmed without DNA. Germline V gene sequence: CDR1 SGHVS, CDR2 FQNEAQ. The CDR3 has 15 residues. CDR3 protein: CASSPVDRVLNEQYF.

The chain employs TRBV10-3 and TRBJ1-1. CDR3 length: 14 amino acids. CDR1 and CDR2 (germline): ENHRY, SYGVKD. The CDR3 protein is CAISDHTGTTEAFF.

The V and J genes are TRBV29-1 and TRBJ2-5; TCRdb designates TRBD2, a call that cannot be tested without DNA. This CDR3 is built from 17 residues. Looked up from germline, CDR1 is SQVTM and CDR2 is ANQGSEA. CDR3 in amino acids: CSVEGYRDSPHQETQYF.

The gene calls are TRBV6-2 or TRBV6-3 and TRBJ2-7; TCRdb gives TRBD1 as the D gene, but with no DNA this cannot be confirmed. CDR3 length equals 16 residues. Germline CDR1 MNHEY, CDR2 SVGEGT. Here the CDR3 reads CASSYPMAPGSYEQYF.

The CDR3 sequence is CASSFGLAGWLADEQYF. This chain connects TRBV11-2 to TRBJ2-7; the D gene TCRdb calls, TRBD2, cannot be checked with no DNA. The CDR3 covers 17 residues. CDR1 SGHAT and CDR2 FQNNGV come from the germline V gene. Full variable domain (outside the CDR3, taken from reference TRBV11-2 and TRBJ2-7): EAGVAQSPRYKIIEKRQSVAFWCNPISGHATLYWYQQILGQGPKLLIQFQNNGVVDDSQLPKDRFSAERLKGVDSTLKIQPAKLEDSAVYLCASSFGLAGWLADEQYFGPGTRLTVT.